The present T cell receptor (beta chain) was sequenced within a study of blood T cells in healthy people across ages. Study background: The capture of about one barcoded beta molecule per two T cells was achieved by template switching.

Notes on the study in general: Estimates of total diversity, which came from one million sequenced T cells, were considered to be underestimates. Getting older went along with TCR beta diversity per million T cells dropping roughly linearly.

Combining a sample-barcoded 5' primer with a J-beta primer mix, a second PCR ran for roughly 7 to 12 cycles. TCRdb independently ran MiXCR on the 5' RACE reads; one entry per CDR3 protein. This repertoire shows hundreds of thousands of distinct CDR3 sequences, 40% to 45% found once; its top ten account for about 32%. The junction had 10 bases not matched to a gene; V was cut back by 5 bases and J by 3 bases. Germline V CDR1 and CDR2: SEHNR, FQNEAQ (reference sequence). This CDR3 spans 16 amino acids. About this clonotype itself: Antigen specificity is unknown.

The source is a man older than 75 in good health. J is TRBJ2-3 and V is TRBV7-9; TRBD2 agrees at 8 bases. Sequenced: blood. The CDR3 nucleotides read TGTGCCAGCAGCCCTAGGGGCGCGGGGGGAACAGATACGCAGTATTTT. It yields the protein CASSPRGAGGTDTQYF. The whole variable domain, remainder taken from reference TRBV7-9 and TRBJ2-3, is DTGVSQNPRHKITKRGQNVTFRCDPISEHNRLYWYRQTLGQGPEFLTYFQNEAQLEKSRLLSDRFSAERPKGSFSTLEIQRTEQGDSAMYLCASSPRGAGGTDTQYFGPGTRLTVL.